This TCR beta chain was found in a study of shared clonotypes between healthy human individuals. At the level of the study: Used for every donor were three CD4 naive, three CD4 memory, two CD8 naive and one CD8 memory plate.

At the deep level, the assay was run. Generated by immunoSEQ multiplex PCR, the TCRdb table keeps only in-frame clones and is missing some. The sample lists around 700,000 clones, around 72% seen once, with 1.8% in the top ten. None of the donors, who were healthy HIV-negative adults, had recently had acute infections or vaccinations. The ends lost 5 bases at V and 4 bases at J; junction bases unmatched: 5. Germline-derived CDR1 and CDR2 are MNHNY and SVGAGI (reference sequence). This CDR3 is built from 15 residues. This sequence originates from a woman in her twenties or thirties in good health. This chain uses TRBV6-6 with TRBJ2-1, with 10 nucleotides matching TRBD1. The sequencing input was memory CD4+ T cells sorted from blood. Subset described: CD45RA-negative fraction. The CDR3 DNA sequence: TGTGCCAGCAGTAGGGGACAGGGGCCTTACAATGAGCAGTTCTTC. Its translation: CASSRGQGPYNEQFF.